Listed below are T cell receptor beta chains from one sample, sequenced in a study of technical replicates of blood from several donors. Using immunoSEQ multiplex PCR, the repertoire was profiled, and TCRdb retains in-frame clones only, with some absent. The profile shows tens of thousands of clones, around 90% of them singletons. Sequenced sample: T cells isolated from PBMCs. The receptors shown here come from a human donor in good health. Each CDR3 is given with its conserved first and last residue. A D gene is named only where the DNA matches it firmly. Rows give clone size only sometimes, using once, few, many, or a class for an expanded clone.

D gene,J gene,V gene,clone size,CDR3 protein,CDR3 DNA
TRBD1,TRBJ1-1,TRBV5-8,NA,CASRGGQGMNTEAFF,TGTGCCAGCAGGGGGGGACAGGGGATGAACACTGAAGCTTTCTTT
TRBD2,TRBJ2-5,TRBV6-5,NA,CASSSGTSFETQYF,TGTGCCAGCAGTTCCGGGACTAGCTTTGAGACCCAGTACTTC
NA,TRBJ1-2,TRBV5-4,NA,CASSLGEVYGYTF,TGTGCCAGCAGCTTGGGGGAGGTCTATGGCTACACCTTC
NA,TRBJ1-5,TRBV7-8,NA,CASSPKRANSNQPQHF,TGTGCCAGCAGCCCGAAGAGGGCGAATAGCAATCAGCCCCAGCATTTT
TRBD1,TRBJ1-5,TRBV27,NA,CATFPTGTGQPQHF,TGTGCCACCTTCCCGACAGGGACAGGTCAGCCCCAGCATTTT
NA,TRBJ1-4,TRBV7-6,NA,CASRWGVNEKLFF,TGTGCCAGCAGGTGGGGCGTCAATGAAAAACTGTTTTTT
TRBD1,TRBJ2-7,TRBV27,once,CATRTGGYEQYF,TGTGCCACCAGAACAGGGGGCTACGAGCAGTACTTC
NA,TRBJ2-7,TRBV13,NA,CASSFAGIHYEQYF,TGTGCCAGCAGCTTTGCGGGCATACACTACGAGCAGTACTTC
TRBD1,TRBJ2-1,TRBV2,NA,CASRTDRALYNEQFF,TGTGCCAGCAGGACGGACAGGGCACTTTACAATGAGCAGTTCTTC
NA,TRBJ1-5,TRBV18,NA,CASSSYGTKVSIQPQHF,TGTGCCAGCTCATCTTACGGGACAAAAGTGTCAATTCAGCCCCAGCATTTT
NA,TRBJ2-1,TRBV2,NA,CAIEEAYNEQFF,TGTGCCATCGAGGAAGCCTACAATGAGCAGTTCTTC
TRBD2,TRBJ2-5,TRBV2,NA,CASSAPGLAGGRVETQYF,TGTGCCAGCAGTGCACCGGGACTAGCGGGGGGCAGGGTAGAGACCCAGTACTTC
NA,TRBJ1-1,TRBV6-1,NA,CASRVRGGPEAFF,TGTGCCAGCAGGGTACGAGGCGGCCCTGAAGCTTTCTTT
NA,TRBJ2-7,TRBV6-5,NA,CASSYSSGWDYEQYF,TGTGCCAGCAGTTACTCCTCGGGGTGGGACTACGAGCAGTACTTC
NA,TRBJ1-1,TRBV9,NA,CASSVLAGQGLNTEAFF,TGTGCCAGCAGCGTATTAGCAGGGCAGGGTCTGAACACTGAAGCTTTCTTT
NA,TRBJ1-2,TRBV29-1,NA,CSVLAKRDRGYTF,TGCAGCGTTTTGGCAAAGAGGGATCGTGGCTACACCTTC
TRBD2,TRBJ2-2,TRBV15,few,CATSRLAGANTGELFF,TGTGCCACGAGCCGACTAGCGGGAGCCAACACCGGGGAGCTGTTTTTT
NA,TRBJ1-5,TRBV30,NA,CAWSSRYQPQHF,TGTGCCTGGAGTTCCAGGTATCAGCCCCAGCATTTT
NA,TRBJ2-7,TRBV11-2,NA,CASSLFNYEQYF,TGTGCCAGCAGCCTTTTTAACTACGAGCAGTACTTC
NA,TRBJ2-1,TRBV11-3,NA,CASSSDRDNEQFF,TGTGCCAGCAGCTCGGACAGAGACAATGAGCAGTTCTTC